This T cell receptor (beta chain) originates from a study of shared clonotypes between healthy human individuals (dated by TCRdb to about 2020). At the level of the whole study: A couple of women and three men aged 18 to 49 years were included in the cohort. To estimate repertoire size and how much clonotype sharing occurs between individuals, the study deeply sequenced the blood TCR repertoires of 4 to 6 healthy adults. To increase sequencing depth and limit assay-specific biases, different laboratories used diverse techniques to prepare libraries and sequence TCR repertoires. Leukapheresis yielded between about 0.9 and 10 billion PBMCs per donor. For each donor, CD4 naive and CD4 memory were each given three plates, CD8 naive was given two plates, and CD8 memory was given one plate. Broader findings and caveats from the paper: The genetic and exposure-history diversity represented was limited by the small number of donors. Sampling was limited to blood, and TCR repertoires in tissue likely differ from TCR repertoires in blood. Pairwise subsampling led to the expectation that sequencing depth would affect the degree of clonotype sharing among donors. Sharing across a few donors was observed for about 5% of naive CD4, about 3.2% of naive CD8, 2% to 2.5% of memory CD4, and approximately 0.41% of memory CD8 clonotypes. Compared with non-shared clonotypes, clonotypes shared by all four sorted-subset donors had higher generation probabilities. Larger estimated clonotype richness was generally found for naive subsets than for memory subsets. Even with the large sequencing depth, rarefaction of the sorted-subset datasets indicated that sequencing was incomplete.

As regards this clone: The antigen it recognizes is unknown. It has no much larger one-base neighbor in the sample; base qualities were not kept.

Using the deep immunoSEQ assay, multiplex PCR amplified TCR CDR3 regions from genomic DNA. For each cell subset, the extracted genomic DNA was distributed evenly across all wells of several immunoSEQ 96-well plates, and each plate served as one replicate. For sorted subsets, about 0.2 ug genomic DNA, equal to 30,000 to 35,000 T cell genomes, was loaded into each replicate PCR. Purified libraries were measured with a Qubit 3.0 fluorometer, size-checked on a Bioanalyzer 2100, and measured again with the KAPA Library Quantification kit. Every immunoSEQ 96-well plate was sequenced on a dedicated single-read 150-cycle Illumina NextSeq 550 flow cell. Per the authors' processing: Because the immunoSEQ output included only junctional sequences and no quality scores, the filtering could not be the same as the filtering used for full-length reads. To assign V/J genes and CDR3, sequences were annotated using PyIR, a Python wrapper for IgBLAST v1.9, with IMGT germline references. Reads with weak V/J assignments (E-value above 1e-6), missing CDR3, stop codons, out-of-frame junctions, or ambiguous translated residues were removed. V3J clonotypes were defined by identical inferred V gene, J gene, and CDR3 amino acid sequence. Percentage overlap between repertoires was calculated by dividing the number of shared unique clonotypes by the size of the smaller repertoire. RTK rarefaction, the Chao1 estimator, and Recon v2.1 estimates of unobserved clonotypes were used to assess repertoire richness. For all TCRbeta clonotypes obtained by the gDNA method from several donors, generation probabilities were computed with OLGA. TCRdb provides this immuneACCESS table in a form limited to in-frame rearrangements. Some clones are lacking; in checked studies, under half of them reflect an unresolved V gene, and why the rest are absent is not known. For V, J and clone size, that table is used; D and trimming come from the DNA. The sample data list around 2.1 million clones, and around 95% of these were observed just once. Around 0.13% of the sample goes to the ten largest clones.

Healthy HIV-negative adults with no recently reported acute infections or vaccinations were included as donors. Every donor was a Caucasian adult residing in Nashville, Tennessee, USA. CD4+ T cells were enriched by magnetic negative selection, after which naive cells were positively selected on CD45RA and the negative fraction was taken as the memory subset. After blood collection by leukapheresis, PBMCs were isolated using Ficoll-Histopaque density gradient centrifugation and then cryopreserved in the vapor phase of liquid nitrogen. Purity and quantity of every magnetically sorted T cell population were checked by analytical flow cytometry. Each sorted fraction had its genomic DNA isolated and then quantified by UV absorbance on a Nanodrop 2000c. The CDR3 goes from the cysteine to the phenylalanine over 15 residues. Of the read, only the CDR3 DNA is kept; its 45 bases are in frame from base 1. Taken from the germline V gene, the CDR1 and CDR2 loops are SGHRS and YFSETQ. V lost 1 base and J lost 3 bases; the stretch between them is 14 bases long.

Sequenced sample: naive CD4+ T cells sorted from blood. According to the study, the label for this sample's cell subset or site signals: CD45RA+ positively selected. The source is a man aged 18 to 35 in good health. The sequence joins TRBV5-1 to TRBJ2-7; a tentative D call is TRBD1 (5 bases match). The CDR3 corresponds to CASSLNFYRSYEQYF. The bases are TGCGCCAGCAGCTTGAACTTTTACAGGAGCTACGAGCAGTACTTC.